A single sample is the source of the 30 T cell receptor beta chains below, sequenced in a study of T-cell memory formation after mild COVID-19. Each CDR3 protein gets one entry after TCRdb re-called the 5' RACE reads with MiXCR. The data contain approximately 210,000 distinct CDR3 sequences, 15% to 20% of them singletons. Sequences were obtained from PBMCs or a T cell subset sorted from them (not recorded which). All receptors come from an adult woman who had mild COVID-19 (a few samples of this study predate the infection). Cell type and time point are not known.

The chain is built from TRBV7-2 and TRBJ2-5; 7 bases align to TRBD2. CDR3 length: 16 residues. The germline V gene has CDR1 SGHTA and CDR2 FQGNSA. V lost 0 bases, J lost 4 bases, and 8 bases stayed unmatched. The CDR3 DNA reads as TGTGCCAGCAGCTTAGCAGGTGGGAGGGGCGGAGAGACCCAGTACTTC. As protein: CASSLAGGRGGETQYF.

The chain has TRBV9 and TRBJ2-2, with D hard to call. The CDR3 has 12 amino acids. Trimming took off 0 bases at V and 8 bases at J, with 5 bases between the two ends. Germline values: CDR1 SGDLS, CDR2 YYNGEE. CDR3 in DNA: TGTGCCAGCAGCGTAGCTGGAGGGGAGCTGTTTTTT. It encodes CASSVAGGELFF.

J is TRBJ2-1 and V is TRBV29-1; no firm D call. Germline V gene lookup returns CDR1 SQVTM and CDR2 ANQGSEA. The CDR3 is 15 amino acids. Trimming shortened V by 2 bases and J by 0 bases, and 11 bases separated the two germline ends. CDR3: CSVEPGSLSYNEQFF. Written as DNA, the CDR3 is TGCAGCGTTGAACCTGGAAGTCTCTCCTACAATGAGCAGTTCTTC.

This clonotype was detected a few times. This chain links TRBV6-6 with TRBJ2-3, with 9 bases lining up with TRBD1. CDR3 length equals 15 residues. With 5 bases clipped from V and 4 bases from J, the junction kept 7 bases outside the gene matches. Germline CDR1 reads MNHNY; CDR2 reads SVGAGI (reference sequence). CDR3 sequence reads: CASSGGQGLSDTQYF. CDR3 sequence (DNA): TGTGCCAGCAGTGGGGGACAGGGCCTTTCAGATACGCAGTATTTT.

The gene calls are TRBV7-9 and TRBJ1-5, with TRBD1 matching over 7 bases. The CDR3 totals 16 residues. Germline assignment: CDR1 SEHNR and CDR2 FQNEAQ (reference sequence). The junction had 9 bases not matched to a gene; V was cut back by 5 bases and J by 2 bases. DNA for the CDR3: TGTGCCAGCAGCCGACAGGGCGGGAGAGGCAATCAGCCCCAGCATTTT. Translation gives CASSRQGGRGNQPQHF.

V and J are TRBV5-6 and TRBJ2-7, with D maybe TRBD2 (5 bases). The CDR3 sequence is 14 residues long. Per germline, CDR1 SGHDT and CDR2 YYEEEE. V was shortened by 5 bases and J by 2 bases, with 14 bases between the two germline ends. The CDR3 coding sequence is TGTGCCAGCAGGATGTCCGGGGATACCTACGAGCAGTACTTC. The encoded protein is CASRMSGDTYEQYF.

The chain has TRBV6-6 and TRBJ2-5, with TRBD2 identical over 7 bases. Germline-derived CDR1 and CDR2 are MNHNY and SVGAGI (reference sequence). V shed 5 bases and J 1 base; nucleotides not matched to a gene: 10. The CDR3 is 16 residues long. The CDR3 DNA reads as TGTGCCAGCAGTCCCGGGGGAGCGGGGAGCCAAGAGACCCAGTACTTC. It yields the protein CASSPGGAGSQETQYF.

This clonotype was counted only a few times. The chain combines TRBV5-1 with TRBJ1-2, with TRBD1 matching over 8 bases. The length of the CDR3 is 15 residues. Germline V lookup: CDR1 SGHRS, CDR2 YFSETQ. After removal of 5 bases from V and 0 bases from J, the junction contained 6 bases not matched to a gene. For the CDR3, the DNA is TGCGCCAGCAGGAGGACAGGGCTTCCTAACTATGGCTACACCTTC. Translated: CASRRTGLPNYGYTF.

This clonotype was observed a few times. The rearrangement links TRBV7-9 to TRBJ1-2; no firm D call. Germline CDR1 SEHNR, CDR2 FQNEAQ (reference sequence). Trimming pared 3 bases from V and 6 bases from J, leaving 11 bases between. CDR3 length: 13 residues. CDR3 protein: CASSLKGLDGYTF. The DNA of the CDR3 is TGTGCCAGCAGCTTGAAAGGGTTGGATGGCTACACCTTC.

CDR3: CASSLGLVNTGELFF. The CDR3 DNA reads as TGCGCCAGCAGCTTAGGACTAGTGAACACCGGGGAGCTGTTTTTT. The rearrangement joins TRBV5-1 to TRBJ2-2, with TRBD2 matching over 7 bases. V shed 2 bases and J 1 base; nucleotides not matched to a gene: 2. The CDR3 is made up of 15 amino acids. Per germline, CDR1 SGHRS and CDR2 YFSETQ.

The genes are TRBV12-3 or TRBV12-4 and TRBJ2-1; 10 bases line up with TRBD2. V was pared by 5 bases and J by 8 bases, with 9 bases of the junction left unmatched. The CDR3 contains 15 residues. CDR3 DNA: TGTGCCAGCAGTGTGGGACTAGCGTATTTCGATGAGCAGTTCTTC. Its translation: CASSVGLAYFDEQFF.

The sample holds many counts of this clonotype. This sequence joins TRBV12-3 or TRBV12-4 and TRBJ1-5; possibly TRBD1 for D (6 bases). This CDR3 has 19 amino acids. Trimming removed 7 bases from V and 1 base from J, with 26 bases in between. The CDR3 DNA reads TGTGCCAGCAATACATTTACCCCCGGACAGCGTGGGAGCAATCAGCCCCAGCATTTT. Its protein product is CASNTFTPGQRGSNQPQHF.

The CDR3 spells CAPNSDRVTGELFF. The CDR3 coding sequence is TGTGCCCCAAATAGCGATCGGGTCACCGGGGAGCTGTTTTTT. The V gene is TRBV9, the J gene TRBJ2-2, with D possibly being TRBD2 (5 bases). The germline V and J ends were trimmed by 10 bases and 4 bases, with 17 bases remaining between them. Looked up from germline, CDR1 is SGDLS and CDR2 is YYNGEE. CDR3 length: 14 amino acids.

This clonotype was counted only a few times. This rearrangement joins TRBV7-8 to TRBJ2-1; TRBD1 matches 7 bases. The CDR3 spans 16 residues. Trimming at V came to 3 bases and at J to 5 bases, leaving 10 bases not matched to a gene. Germline CDR1 is SGHVS and CDR2 is FQNEAQ. CDR3 coding DNA: TGTGCCAGCAGCTTGGGACAGCGAACACCTAACAATGAGCAGTTCTTC. Translation gives CASSLGQRTPNNEQFF. The variable domain in full, completed from reference TRBV7-8 and TRBJ2-1, reads GAGVSQSPRYKVAKRGQDVALRCDPISGHVSLFWYQQALGQGPEFLTYFQNEAQLDKSGLPSDRFFAERPEGSVSTLKIQRTQQEDSAVYLCASSLGQRTPNNEQFFGPGTRLTVL.

This clonotype has more than one count but fewer than ten. The chain links TRBV3-1 to TRBJ2-7; 9 bases fit TRBD1. Germline CDR1 is LGHDT and CDR2 is YNNKEL (reference sequence). The CDR3 is made up of 17 amino acids. V trimming: 1 base; J trimming: 6 bases; junction bases outside the gene matches: 13. CDR3 in amino acids: CASSQGAGTGYGGEQYF. The CDR3 DNA reads TGTGCCAGCAGCCAAGGGGCCGGGACAGGGTACGGAGGCGAGCAGTACTTC.

This chain uses TRBV12-3 or TRBV12-4 with TRBJ1-3, with a weak D call TRBD1 (6 bases). The CDR3 is 15 residues long. V was cut by 2 bases and J by 3 bases, with 11 bases left in between. For the CDR3, the DNA is TGTGCCAGCAGTTTAAGGGGGGCCGGTGGAAACACCATATATTTT. Translating it yields CASSLRGAGGNTIYF.

This clonotype was counted a few times. The CDR3 region is CASQHNSYNSPLHF. Written as DNA, the CDR3 is TGCGCCAGTCAACACAACTCCTATAATTCACCCCTCCACTTT. The gene calls are TRBV5-1 and TRBJ1-6; D unclear. Germline values: CDR1 SGHRS, CDR2 YFSETQ. The CDR3 is 14 residues long. V lost 8 bases, J lost 0 bases, and 9 bases lay in between.

This clonotype was recorded at least ten times. The chain links TRBV6-6 to TRBJ2-7, with 8 bases fitting TRBD2. The CDR3 is made up of 15 amino acids. V dropped 6 bases and J dropped 0; count of bases not matched to a gene: 7. CDR1 and CDR2 from the germline V gene are MNHNY and SVGAGI (reference sequence). Here the CDR3 reads CASRGSSGPSYEQYF. CDR3 coding DNA: TGTGCCAGCAGGGGTTCTAGCGGGCCCTCCTACGAGCAGTACTTC.

This clonotype has a handful of counts. The chain is built from TRBV9 and TRBJ1-2, with 7 bases matching TRBD1. J lost 4 bases, V lost 0 bases, and 6 bases had no gene match. This CDR3 spans 15 amino acids. Germline loops: CDR1 SGDLS, CDR2 YYNGEE. The CDR3 here is CASSVGRGQRYGYTF. CDR3 in DNA: TGTGCCAGCAGCGTAGGAAGGGGGCAGCGCTATGGCTACACCTTC.

This clonotype has a handful of counts. J is TRBJ1-1 and V is TRBV4-3; D not resolved. Germline-derived CDR1 and CDR2 are LGHNA and YSLEER. Trimming stripped 0 bases from V and 1 base from J, with 6 bases between. The CDR3 sequence is 14 residues long. CDR3 nucleotides: TGCGCCAGCAGCCAAGATGGGGAGAACACTGAAGCTTTCTTT. Its protein is CASSQDGENTEAFF.

This clonotype was seen only a few times. The chain has TRBV3-1 and TRBJ2-7, with TRBD2 matching over 13 bases. Germline trimming cut 2 bases from V and 0 bases from J; bases unmatched to any gene: 4. This CDR3 has 17 amino acids. Germline CDR1 reads LGHDT; CDR2 reads YNNKEL (reference sequence). The CDR3 sequence: CASSQTTSGRSSYEQYF. CDR3 bases: TGTGCCAGCAGCCAAACGACTAGCGGGAGGAGCTCCTACGAGCAGTACTTC.

This clonotype was observed a handful of times. The rearrangement uses TRBV9 and TRBJ2-5; 8 positions match TRBD2. The CDR3 contains 14 residues. CDR1 is SGDLS, CDR2 YYNGEE, per germline. V gave up 4 bases and J gave up 3 bases; unmatched junction bases: 5. CDR3 protein: CASSWGTSKETQYF. The DNA of the CDR3 is TGTGCCAGCAGCTGGGGGACTAGTAAAGAGACCCAGTACTTC.

The rearrangement uses TRBV4-2 and TRBJ2-3; 9 nucleotides agree with TRBD2. V gave up 0 bases and J gave up 4 bases; unmatched junction bases: 5. Germline lookup yields CDR1 LGHNA and CDR2 YNFKEQ. The CDR3 is 16 residues long. The CDR3 loop reads CASSQDGAGGADTQYF. The CDR3 bases are TGTGCCAGCAGCCAAGATGGAGCGGGAGGCGCAGATACGCAGTATTTT.

The V and J genes are TRBV11-2 and TRBJ1-2; D unclear. V was clipped by 3 bases and J by 4 bases, with 9 bases between them. Germline V gives CDR1 SGHAT, CDR2 FQNNGV. CDR3 length: 13 amino acids. The DNA for the CDR3 is TGTGCCAGCAGCTTTGAAAAAAGCTATGGCTACACCTTC. Protein sequence: CASSFEKSYGYTF.

CDR3: CASSPRTFGTQYF. The DNA for the CDR3 is TGTGCCAGCAGCCCCAGGACTTTCGGGACCCAGTACTTC. The rearrangement links TRBV7-2 to TRBJ2-5, with a possible D match to TRBD2 (5 bases). Trimming shortened V by 5 bases and J by 7 bases, and 14 bases separated the two germline ends. Germline V CDR1 and CDR2: SGHTA, FQGNSA. The CDR3 is made up of 13 amino acids.

This clonotype has just a few counts. The J gene is TRBJ1-5, the V gene TRBV20-1, with D possibly TRBD1 on 6 matching bases. CDR1 and CDR2 (germline): DFQATT, SNEGSKA (reference sequence). V lost 1 base to trimming and J lost 2 bases, with 12 bases between them. The CDR3 runs 15 residues. The CDR3 sequence is CSARVEGVGNQPQHF. DNA for the CDR3: TGCAGTGCTAGAGTGGAGGGGGTAGGCAATCAGCCCCAGCATTTT.

In this sample, this clonotype turned up many times. The V call is TRBV7-2, the J call TRBJ2-5; D is perhaps TRBD1 (6 bases). This CDR3 has 15 amino acids. V lost 1 base, J lost 3 bases, and 12 bases lay in between. From germline, CDR1 is SGHTA and CDR2 FQGNSA. DNA for the CDR3: TGTGCCAGCAGCTTAGAGGGGGTCGGCAAAGAGACCCAGTACTTC. Its translation: CASSLEGVGKETQYF.

This clonotype was seen repeatedly, ten times or more. The gene calls are TRBV5-1 and TRBJ1-2; 12 bases are shared with TRBD1. V lost 2 bases to trimming and J lost 3 bases; unmatched junction nucleotides: 2. The CDR3 has 15 amino acids. From germline, CDR1 is SGHRS and CDR2 YFSETQ. CDR3 sequence reads: CASSLGTGGDYGYTF. CDR3 bases: TGCGCCAGCAGCTTAGGGACAGGGGGCGACTATGGCTACACCTTC.

The chain combines TRBV2 with TRBJ2-2, with D perhaps TRBD1 (5 bases). Trimming left V 2 bases short and J 4 bases short, with 11 bases between. The CDR3 spans 15 residues. CDR1 is SNHLY, CDR2 FYNNEI, per germline. CDR3 bases: TGTGCCAGCAGTGAACCAGGGTTCGGCACCGGGGAGCTGTTTTTT. It codes for CASSEPGFGTGELFF.

The genes are TRBV6-5 and TRBJ1-4, with D perhaps TRBD1 (6 bases). Germline values: CDR1 MNHEY, CDR2 SVGAGI. This CDR3 spans 15 amino acids. V dropped 6 bases and J dropped 4 bases, with 15 bases sitting between them. CDR3 amino acids: CASRSTGTSNEKLFF. The DNA of the CDR3 is TGTGCCAGCAGATCAACCGGGACAAGTAATGAAAAACTGTTTTTT.